The entry below describes one TCR beta chain. Its specific antigen is unknown. No base qualities exist here, and no much larger clone lies one base off it. Inclusive of the bounding cysteine and phenylalanine, the CDR3 is 15 residues long. The kept DNA is CDR3 alone, 45 bases in frame from the first base. Trimming takes 5 bases from V and 2 bases from J, and the germline ends sit 10 bases apart. The germline V gene yields MGHDK for CDR1 and SYGVNS for CDR2. The immunoSEQ Assay, a bias-controlled multiplex PCR, was used to amplify TCRbeta CDR3 regions from genomic DNA. As for the original processing: The number of nucleated cells in each sample was estimated from the amplification of reference gene primers within the assay. To quantify the absolute abundance of each unique TCRbeta CDR3 rearrangement, sequence reads were collapsed and filtered. For each sample, productive Simpson clonality was calculated by taking the square root of Simpson's diversity index across productive rearrangements. TCRdb mirrors the immuneACCESS table, restricted to in-frame sequences. Some clones are absent from its copies; in checked studies, under half trace to an unresolved V gene, and the reason for the others is unknown. V and J calls and clone size are copied from that table; D and trimming were computed from the DNA. This sample gives roughly 350,000 clones in total; about 90% of them show up just once. Of the sample, about 6% falls within the top ten clones.

The sample belongs to a study of blood T cell repertoires in COVID-19 (dated by TCRdb to 2018 to 2021). About the investigation overall: Collaborator samples came from the United States, Italy and Spain and covered acute and convalescent phases of COVID-19. A de-identified subject ID, COVID-19 status, age in years and sex were almost always included in the sample metadata. Samples were obtained from the ongoing ImmuneRACE study (first 160 participants) and from some 1,300 subjects provided by 6 global collaborators. The repertoires were released in a freely available public database meant as a resource for research on the immune response to SARS-CoV-2. Subjects who had been exposed to COVID-19, were actively infected with it, or had recovered from it provided the deeply sampled blood TCRbeta repertoires that made up the dataset. The material from the prospective study consisted of cDNA or gDNA derived from T cells, B-cell-depleted T cells, or PBMCs. Where HLA class I and class II types were available, the types were taken from metadata supplied by the sample provider, not from assay-based typing. What the research found in general, with its limitations: The amount of clinical and demographic metadata varied by source and participant and was provided uncurated.

One collaborating source in Seattle enrolled patients during active infection and followed them longitudinally through the course of disease. Each collaborating institution followed its own protocols to collect whole blood in K2EDTA tubes. For TCRbeta analysis, collaborator samples were shipped as frozen whole blood, as isolated PBMCs, or as DNA extracted from either sample type. The sequencing sample was made of peripheral blood. This TCR came from a woman between 45 and 60 years old with COVID-19, enrolled during active disease. Recombination connected TRBV25-1 to TRBJ1-6; the D gene is possibly TRBD1, with 5 bases matching. The CDR3 region: CASSRGSPYNSPLHF. The bases are TGTGCCAGCAGTAGGGGTAGCCCCTATAATTCACCCCTCCACTTT.